What follows are 32 T cell receptor beta chains derived from one specimen sequenced in a study of OX40 agonist ivuxolimab in advanced cancers. Sequencing was performed with immunoSEQ multiplex PCR; in TCRdb, only in-frame clones are kept and a portion is missing. The sample shows about 73,000 clones, roughly 80% of them seen only once. Sample: CD4+ or CD8+ T cells sorted from blood, taken in a trial of the OX40 agonist ivuxolimab. All receptors come from an adult with an advanced solid tumor such as melanoma, head and neck, liver or kidney cancer.

The chain is built from TRBV18 and TRBJ1-2; 9 nucleotides match TRBD1. From germline, CDR1 is KGHSH and CDR2 LQKENI. V was pared by 0 bases and J by 5 bases, with 4 bases of the junction left unmatched. The CDR3 length is 15 residues. This CDR3 reads CASSPPGTGKYGYTF. CDR3 nucleotides: TGTGCCAGCTCACCACCCGGGACAGGGAAGTATGGCTACACCTTC.

As to this clone: The junction and the germline gene differ at one end; a read error may be behind it. This rearrangement joins TRBV28 to TRBJ2-6; tentatively, D is TRBD1 or TRBD2 (5 bases each). The CDR3 loop spans 14 amino acids. Per germline, CDR1 MDHEN and CDR2 SYDVKM. CDR3 sequence reads: CASRKDHGGNVLTF. DNA of the CDR3: TGTGCCAGCAGGAAGGACCATGGGGGCAACGTCCTGACTTTC.

CDR3 sequence reads: CASSLGYGASGGPGETQYF. DNA for the CDR3: TGTGCCAGCAGCTTAGGATACGGGGCTAGCGGGGGGCCCGGGGAGACCCAGTACTTC. The V gene is TRBV7-2, the J gene TRBJ2-5; TRBD2 agrees at 11 bases. J was trimmed by 5 bases and V by 1 base; bases with no gene match: 15. This CDR3 contains 19 residues. Looked up from germline, CDR1 is SGHTA and CDR2 is FQGNSA.

This clone was counted a few times. This rearrangement joins TRBV14 to TRBJ1-3; possible D gene TRBD1, 6 bases. Trimming took 0 bases from V and 2 from J, leaving 17 bases between them. The CDR3 has 18 amino acids. Germline V gene lookup returns CDR1 SGHDN and CDR2 FVKESK. CDR3 residues: CASSQESWGHSTGNTIYF. CDR3 DNA sequence: TGTGCCAGCAGCCAAGAAAGTTGGGGACACAGCACTGGAAACACCATATATTTT.

The rearrangement joins TRBV11-3 to TRBJ2-3; D may be TRBD2 (6 bases). Deletions cut 3 bases from V and 2 bases from J, with 9 bases between. CDR1 SGHNT and CDR2 YENEEA come from the germline V gene. The CDR3 contains 14 residues. The CDR3 loop reads CASSFQRVTDTQYF. The CDR3 DNA sequence: TGTGCCAGCAGCTTCCAGCGGGTCACAGATACGCAGTATTTT. Variable domain in full (rest from reference TRBV11-3 and TRBJ2-3): EAGVVQSPRYKIIEKKQPVAFWCNPISGHNTLYWYLQNLGQGPELLIRYENEEAVDDSQLPKDRFSAERLKGVDSTLKIQPAELGDSAVYLCASSFQRVTDTQYFGPGTRLTVL.

The chain has TRBV7-2 and TRBJ2-7; 11 bases line up with TRBD1. The V gene end was trimmed by 5 bases and the J gene end by 2 bases; junction bases not matched to a gene: 14. The V gene's germline CDR1 is SGHTA and CDR2 FQGNSA. The CDR3 runs 18 residues. Written as DNA, the CDR3 is TGTGCCAGCAGCCCTCGCCATTCAGGGACAGGGGGGGCCTACGAGCAGTACTTC. Protein sequence: CASSPRHSGTGGAYEQYF. The variable domain in full, completed from reference TRBV7-2 and TRBJ2-7, reads GAGVSQSPSNKVTEKGKDVELRCDPISGHTALYWYRQSLGQGLEFLIYFQGNSAPDKSGLPSDRFSAERTGGSVSTLTIQRTQQEDSAVYLCASSPRHSGTGGAYEQYFGPGTRLTVT.

This clone was counted a few times. V is TRBV4-1 and J is TRBJ1-1, with D unresolved. Germline V lookup: CDR1 MGHRA, CDR2 YSYEKL. This CDR3 region has 15 residues. Trimming took 3 bases from V and 6 from J, leaving 17 bases between them. CDR3 DNA sequence: TGCGCCAGCAGCCAGACCCCCTCCGGGAGTGCTGAAGCTTTCTTT. Amino acid sequence: CASSQTPSGSAEAFF.

This clone was picked up one time. CDR3 in DNA: TGTGCCAGCAGCTCCGGGACTCCAGGATACTATGGCTACACCTTC. Its protein is CASSSGTPGYYGYTF. V gene TRBV6-5 combines with J gene TRBJ1-2; possibly TRBD1 for D (5 bases). This CDR3 has 15 amino acids. V lost 6 bases and J lost 3, with 17 bases in between. Per the germline V gene, CDR1 is MNHEY and CDR2 is SVGAGI.

V is TRBV2 and J is TRBJ2-7; D may correspond to TRBD1 or TRBD2 (5 bases each). Germline CDR1 SNHLY, CDR2 FYNNEI. The CDR3 extends over 15 amino acids. V was clipped by 6 bases and J by 9 bases, with 24 bases between them. The CDR3 nucleotides read TGTGCCAGCAGCCTCAACCCCGGGGCAGTTGAACGGCAGTACTTC. This translates into CASSLNPGAVERQYF.

The chain links TRBV7-9 to TRBJ1-1; no firm D call. The germline V gene encodes CDR1 SEHNR and CDR2 FQNEAQ (reference sequence). The CDR3 covers 11 residues. V dropped 5 bases and J dropped 6 bases, with 7 bases sitting between them. The CDR3 spells CASSRESEAFF. DNA for the CDR3: TGTGCCAGCAGCCGGGAGTCTGAAGCTTTCTTT.

The V gene is TRBV27, the J gene TRBJ2-3, with D possibly matching TRBD1 (6 bases). Germline-derived CDR1 and CDR2 are MNHEY and SMNVEV (reference sequence). The CDR3 contains 15 residues. Between the trimmed V and J ends, which lost 4 bases and 6 bases, there was a span of 17 bases. DNA for the CDR3: TGTGCCAGCAGTTATTTTGGGACATTCGACGATACGCAGTATTTT. Amino acids: CASSYFGTFDDTQYF.

The CDR3 bases are TGTGCCTGGGATGACTCAACTAGCACAGATACGCAGTATTTT. It encodes CAWDDSTSTDTQYF. The chain joins TRBV30 to TRBJ2-3; D gene unclear. CDR3 size: 14 residues. Trimming removed 5 bases at V and 0 bases at J, with 12 bases between. CDR1 is GTSNPN, CDR2 SVGIG, per germline (reference sequence).

The rearrangement uses TRBV5-6 and TRBJ1-3; D remains unclear. The germline V and J ends were trimmed by 7 bases and 2 bases, with 16 bases remaining between them. Germline V gene data show CDR1 as SGHDT and CDR2 as YYEEEE. The CDR3 loop spans 15 amino acids. The CDR3 coding sequence is TGTGCCAGCGGGCAGTTCTATCAGACTGGAAACACCATATATTTT. Translated: CASGQFYQTGNTIYF.

The J gene is TRBJ2-1, the V gene TRBV7-2; the D gene is possibly TRBD2 (6 bases). V lost 4 bases and J lost 7, with 23 bases in between. Germline V CDR1 and CDR2: SGHTA, FQGNSA. This CDR3 spans 17 amino acids. CDR3 protein: CASSSRSSARLGNEQFF. The CDR3 region has the DNA TGTGCCAGCAGCTCTAGATCTAGCGCGCGGCTAGGAAATGAGCAGTTCTTC.

The chain links TRBV7-9 to TRBJ2-4; D may be TRBD2 (6 bases). The CDR3 extends over 19 amino acids. V was trimmed by 2 bases and J by 1 base, leaving 21 bases between them. CDR1 and CDR2 (germline): SEHNR, FQNEAQ (reference sequence). DNA for the CDR3: TGTGCCAGCAGCTTAATCGGGGGACTTCAGGGATCGGCCAAAAACATTCAGTACTTC. Encoded protein: CASSLIGGLQGSAKNIQYF.

This clone was detected only once. This sample includes further DNA sequences coding for the same CDR3. This chain connects TRBV5-1 to TRBJ2-3, with TRBD1 matching 9 bases. CDR1 is SGHRS and CDR2 is YFSETQ in the germline V gene. The V and J ends lost 3 bases and 3 bases, in that order; junction bases with no gene match: 8. This CDR3 has 16 amino acids. The CDR3 region has the DNA TGCGCCAGCAGCTCTTACCCGGGACAGGGAACAGATACGCAGTATTTT. Translation: CASSSYPGQGTDTQYF. The whole variable domain, filled in from reference TRBV5-1 and TRBJ2-3, reads KAGVTQTPRYLIKTRGQQVTLSCSPISGHRSVSWYQQTPGQGLQFLFEYFSETQRNKGNFPGRFSGRQFSNSRSEMNVSTLELGDSALYLCASSSYPGQGTDTQYFGPGTRLTVL.

The chain is built from TRBV28 and TRBJ1-4; 7 positions agree with TRBD1. CDR3 length equals 16 residues. The germline V gene encodes CDR1 MDHEN and CDR2 SYDVKM. The ends lost 0 bases at V and 8 bases at J; junction bases unmatched: 9. The CDR3 protein is CASSLWGTEAREKLFF. The CDR3 DNA follows: TGTGCCAGCAGTTTATGGGGGACAGAAGCAAGAGAAAAACTGTTTTTT.

This clone has a handful of counts. This chain joins TRBV25-1 and TRBJ2-1; 7 positions match TRBD1. Germline CDR1 is MGHDK and CDR2 is SYGVNS. The CDR3 length is 15 residues. V lost 7 bases to trimming and J lost 3 bases; unmatched junction nucleotides: 9. CDR3 DNA sequence: TGTGCCAGCACCGAGAGACAGGGAAACTACAATGAGCAGTTCTTC. Translation: CASTERQGNYNEQFF.

A few counts support this clone. This chain uses TRBV4-3 with TRBJ2-3; 7 positions match TRBD2. Unmatched junction bases numbered 10, after V lost 3 bases and J lost 7 bases. The CDR3 loop spans 15 amino acids. From germline, CDR1 is LGHNA and CDR2 YSLEER. Here the CDR3 DNA reads TGCGCCAGCAGCCAGGACGCAGCGGGGAGGAATACGCAGTATTTT. Encoded protein: CASSQDAAGRNTQYF.

The gene calls are TRBV5-1 and TRBJ2-7; 11 bases are shared with TRBD1. V gave up 0 bases and J gave up 8 bases; unmatched junction bases: 7. Germline V gene data show CDR1 as SGHRS and CDR2 as YFSETQ. The CDR3 is 15 residues long. CDR3 bases: TGCGCCAGCAGCTTGGAGGGGACAGGGGGAAGCAAGCAGTACTTC. This codes for CASSLEGTGGSKQYF.

The gene calls are TRBV29-1 and TRBJ1-3, with D uncertain. Trimming took off 5 bases at V and 3 bases at J, with 8 bases between the two ends. Germline CDR1 reads SQVTM; CDR2 reads ANQGSEA. This CDR3 is built from 12 residues. The CDR3 here is CSVSDLGNTIYF. The DNA for the CDR3 is TGCAGCGTTTCGGACCTTGGAAACACCATATATTTT.

The chain has TRBV5-1 and TRBJ2-2; weak D call: TRBD1 (5 bases). In germline, CDR1 is SGHRS, CDR2 YFSETQ. This CDR3 region has 15 residues. V lost 3 bases to trimming and J lost 1 base, with 10 bases between them. CDR3 loop: CASSSLGQNTGELFF. CDR3 in DNA: TGCGCCAGCAGCTCTCTCGGACAGAACACCGGGGAGCTGTTTTTT.

Of note for this clone: This same CDR3 is encoded by further DNA sequences in the sample. As DNA, the CDR3 is TGTGCCAGCGGATCCTTGGTACGCGTCTCTGGCTATGGCTACACCTTC. This codes for CASGSLVRVSGYGYTF. This chain links TRBV7-9 with TRBJ1-2; D is unclear. Germline V CDR1 and CDR2: SEHNR, FQNEAQ (reference sequence). The V and J ends lost 8 bases and 4 bases respectively, with 23 bases between them. The CDR3 has 16 amino acids.

V gene TRBV6-5 combines with J gene TRBJ1-2; D is unresolved. CDR3 length: 15 residues. Looked up from germline, CDR1 is MNHEY and CDR2 is SVGAGI. Trimming cost V 6 bases and J 4 bases, with 18 bases left between them. The DNA for the CDR3 is TGTGCCAGCAGGGGCCGTGAGGGCCCCAGCTATGGCTACACCTTC. Its protein product is CASRGREGPSYGYTF.

This clone is categorized as medium-sized (0.01 to 0.1%). This chain uses TRBV30 with TRBJ1-4; D call uncertain. Germline V gene sequence: CDR1 GTSNPN, CDR2 SVGIG (reference sequence). CDR3 size: 11 residues. The V end lost 2 bases, the J end lost 8 bases, and 6 bases lay between the germline ends. CDR3 protein: CAWSIREKLFF. The CDR3 coding sequence is TGTGCCTGGAGTATCAGGGAAAAACTGTTTTTT.

The chain joins TRBV6-1 to TRBJ1-2, with 7 nucleotides matching TRBD1. This CDR3 has 15 residues. V shed 3 bases and J 0 bases; nucleotides not matched to a gene: 4. Germline V gene sequence: CDR1 MNHNS, CDR2 SASEGT. CDR3 sequence reads: CASSDWDRANYGYTF. The CDR3 bases are TGTGCCAGCAGTGATTGGGACAGAGCTAACTATGGCTACACCTTC.

As concerns this clone: An end of the junction does not agree with germline; a read error may underlie this. This chain links TRBV7-9 with TRBJ1-2; TRBD1 matches at 10 bases. Germline V gene lookup returns CDR1 SEHNR and CDR2 FQNEAQ (reference sequence). The CDR3 contains 15 residues. The CDR3 bases are TGTGCCAGCAGCAGGGACAGGGGAGGTTTCTATGGCTGCACCTTC. It translates to CASSRDRGGFYGCTF. The full variable domain, completed using reference TRBV7-9 and TRBJ1-2, is DTGVSQNPRHKITKRGQNVTFRCDPISEHNRLYWYRQTLGQGPEFLTYFQNEAQLEKSRLLSDRFSAERPKGSFSTLEIQRTEQGDSAMYLCASSRDRGGFYGCTFGSGTRLTVV.

This chain joins TRBV30 and TRBJ1-3, with a possible D match to TRBD1 (5 bases). Germline lookup yields CDR1 GTSNPN and CDR2 SVGIG (reference sequence). The CDR3 totals 15 residues. Trimming took 2 bases from V and 0 from J, leaving 11 bases between them. CDR3 coding DNA: TGTGCCTGGAGTCCTCGGACAATCTCTGGAAACACCATATATTTT. Its protein product is CAWSPRTISGNTIYF.

This chain links TRBV19 with TRBJ1-5; D gene unclear. V lost 5 bases, J lost 5 bases, and 10 bases lay in between. Germline V gene sequence: CDR1 LNHDA, CDR2 SQIVND (reference sequence). The CDR3 runs 13 residues. The CDR3 nucleotides are TGTGCCAGTAGTCGGACCGGCTATCAGCCCCAGCATTTT. Translating it yields CASSRTGYQPQHF.

The chain links TRBV18 to TRBJ1-5, with TRBD1 identical over 8 bases. V was clipped by 5 bases and J by 8 bases; unmatched bases: 5. Looked up from germline, CDR1 is KGHSH and CDR2 is LQKENI. This CDR3 comprises 13 residues. The CDR3 coding sequence is TGTGCCAGCTCAGCGGACAGGGAAGAGCCCCAGCATTTT. Its translation: CASSADREEPQHF.

This sequence joins TRBV9 and TRBJ2-7; TRBD1 agrees at 8 bases. V shed 0 bases, J shed 6 bases, and the junction held 2 bases outside the gene matches. The CDR3 spans 13 residues. Germline CDR1 reads SGDLS; CDR2 reads YYNGEE. The CDR3, as DNA: TGTGCCAGCAGCGTAGAACAGGGGGGCGAGCAGTACTTC. Protein sequence: CASSVEQGGEQYF.

This clone was recorded at least ten times. This sequence joins TRBV6-5 and TRBJ2-7, with 7 bases identical to TRBD2. The junction had 5 bases not matched to a gene; V was cut back by 6 bases and J by 0 bases. Germline V gene sequence: CDR1 MNHEY, CDR2 SVGAGI. The CDR3 length is 14 residues. DNA of the CDR3: TGTGCCAGCAGCCTAGCGGATAGCTCCTACGAGCAGTACTTC. Encoded protein: CASSLADSSYEQYF.